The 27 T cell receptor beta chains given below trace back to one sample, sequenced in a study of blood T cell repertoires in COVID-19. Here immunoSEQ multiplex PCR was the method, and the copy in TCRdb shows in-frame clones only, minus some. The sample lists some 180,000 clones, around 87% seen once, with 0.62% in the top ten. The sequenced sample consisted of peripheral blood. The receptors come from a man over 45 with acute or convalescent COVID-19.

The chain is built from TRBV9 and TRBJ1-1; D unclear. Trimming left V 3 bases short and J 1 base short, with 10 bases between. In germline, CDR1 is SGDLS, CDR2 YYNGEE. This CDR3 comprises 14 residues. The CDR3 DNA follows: TGTGCCAGCAGCGCCGGGTGGAAGAACACTGAAGCTTTCTTT. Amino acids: CASSAGWKNTEAFF.

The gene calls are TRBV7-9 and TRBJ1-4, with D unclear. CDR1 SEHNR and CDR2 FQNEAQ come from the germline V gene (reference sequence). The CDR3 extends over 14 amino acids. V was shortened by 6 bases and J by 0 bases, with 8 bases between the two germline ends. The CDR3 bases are TGTGCCAGCAGTCCGTTAGCAACTAATGAAAAACTGTTTTTT. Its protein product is CASSPLATNEKLFF.

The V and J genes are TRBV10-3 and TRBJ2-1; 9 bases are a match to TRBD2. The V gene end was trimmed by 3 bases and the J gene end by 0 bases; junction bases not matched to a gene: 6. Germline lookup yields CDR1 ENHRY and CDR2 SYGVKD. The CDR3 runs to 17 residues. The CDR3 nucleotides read TGTGCCATCAGTGATACTAGCGGGCGCAGCTCCTACAATGAGCAGTTCTTC. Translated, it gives CAISDTSGRSSYNEQFF.

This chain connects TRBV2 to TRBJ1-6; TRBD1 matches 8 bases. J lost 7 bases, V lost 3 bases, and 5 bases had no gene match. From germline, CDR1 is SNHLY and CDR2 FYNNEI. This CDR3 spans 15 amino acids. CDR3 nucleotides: TGTGCCAGCAGTGAGGACTACAGGGGGAATTCACCCCTCCACTTT. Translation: CASSEDYRGNSPLHF.

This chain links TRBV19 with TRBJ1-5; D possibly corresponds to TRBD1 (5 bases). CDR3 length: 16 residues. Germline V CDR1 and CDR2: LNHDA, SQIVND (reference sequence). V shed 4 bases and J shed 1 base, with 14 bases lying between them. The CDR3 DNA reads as TGTGCCAGTAGTAGTGTGCAGGGTTGGAGCAATCAGCCCCAGCATTTT. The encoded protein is CASSSVQGWSNQPQHF.

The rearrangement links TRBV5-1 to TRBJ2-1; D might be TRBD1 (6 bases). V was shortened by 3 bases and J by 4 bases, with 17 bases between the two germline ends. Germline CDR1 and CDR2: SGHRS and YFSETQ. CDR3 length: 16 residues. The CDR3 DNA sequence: TGCGCCAGCAGCTCAACCCCGGGACAAGATTACAATGAGCAGTTCTTC. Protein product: CASSSTPGQDYNEQFF.

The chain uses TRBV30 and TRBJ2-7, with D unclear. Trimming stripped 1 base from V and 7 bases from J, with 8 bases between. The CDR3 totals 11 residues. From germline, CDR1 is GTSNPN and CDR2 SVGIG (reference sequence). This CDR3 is CAWSAGYEQYV. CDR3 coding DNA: TGTGCCTGGAGTGCAGGCTATGAGCAGTACGTC.

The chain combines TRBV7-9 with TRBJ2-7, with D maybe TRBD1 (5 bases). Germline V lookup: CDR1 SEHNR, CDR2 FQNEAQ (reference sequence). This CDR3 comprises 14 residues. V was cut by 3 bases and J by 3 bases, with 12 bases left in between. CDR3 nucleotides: TGTGCCAGCAGCTTCGGTAGGGGTTTCTACGAGCAGTACTTC. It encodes CASSFGRGFYEQYF.

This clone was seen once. This CDR3 reads CASSDMIRGSTDTQYF. The CDR3 bases are TGTGCCAGCAGCGATATGATACGGGGATCCACAGATACGCAGTATTTT. The rearrangement links TRBV7-3 to TRBJ2-3; D possibly corresponds to TRBD2 (5 bases). V lost 5 bases and J 2 bases, leaving 17 bases between the germline ends. CDR1 is SGHTA, CDR2 FQGTGA, per germline. The length of the CDR3 is 16 residues.

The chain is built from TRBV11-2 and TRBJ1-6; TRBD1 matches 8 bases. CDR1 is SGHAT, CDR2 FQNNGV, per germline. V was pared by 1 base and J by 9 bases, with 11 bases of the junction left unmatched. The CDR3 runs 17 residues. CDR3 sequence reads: CASSLGSLRGPGSPLHF. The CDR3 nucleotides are TGTGCCAGCAGCTTAGGAAGTCTCAGGGGGCCGGGTTCACCCCTCCACTTT.

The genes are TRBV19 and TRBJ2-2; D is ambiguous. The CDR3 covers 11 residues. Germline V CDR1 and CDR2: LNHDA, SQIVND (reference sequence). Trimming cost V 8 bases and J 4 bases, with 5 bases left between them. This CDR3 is CASSFTGELFF. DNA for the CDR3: TGTGCCAGTTCGTTCACCGGGGAGCTGTTTTTT.

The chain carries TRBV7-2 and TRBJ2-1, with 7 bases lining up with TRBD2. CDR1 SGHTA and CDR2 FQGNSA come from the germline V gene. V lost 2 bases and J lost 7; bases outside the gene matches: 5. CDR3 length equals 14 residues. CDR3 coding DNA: TGTGCCAGCAGCTTATTGCGGGAGTCGAATGAGCAGTTCTTC. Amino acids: CASSLLRESNEQFF.

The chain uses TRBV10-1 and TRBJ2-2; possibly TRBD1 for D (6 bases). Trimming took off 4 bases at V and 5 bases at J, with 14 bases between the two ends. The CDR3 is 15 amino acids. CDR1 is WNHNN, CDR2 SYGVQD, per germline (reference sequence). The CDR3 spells CASSVSGTMTGELFF. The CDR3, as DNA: TGCGCCAGCAGTGTCTCCGGGACAATGACCGGGGAGCTGTTTTTT.

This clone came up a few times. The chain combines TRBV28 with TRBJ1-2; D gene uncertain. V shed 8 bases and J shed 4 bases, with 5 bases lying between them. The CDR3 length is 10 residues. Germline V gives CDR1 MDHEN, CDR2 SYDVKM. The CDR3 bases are TGTGCCAGCTCGAGCTATGGCTACACCTTC. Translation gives CASSSYGYTF.

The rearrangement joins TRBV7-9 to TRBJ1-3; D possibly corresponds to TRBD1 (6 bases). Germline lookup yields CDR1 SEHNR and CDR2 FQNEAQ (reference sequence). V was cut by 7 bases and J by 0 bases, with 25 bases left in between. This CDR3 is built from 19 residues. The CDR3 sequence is CASTLPSTGAKYSGNTIYF. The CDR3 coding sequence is TGTGCCAGCACCCTTCCCTCGACAGGCGCCAAGTACTCTGGAAACACCATATATTTT.

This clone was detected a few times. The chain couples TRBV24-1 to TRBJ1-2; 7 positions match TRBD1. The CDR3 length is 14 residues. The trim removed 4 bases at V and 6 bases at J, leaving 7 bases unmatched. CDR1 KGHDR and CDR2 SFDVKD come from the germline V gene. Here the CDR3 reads CATSDPDRANGYTF. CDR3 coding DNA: TGTGCCACCAGTGACCCAGACAGGGCAAATGGCTACACCTTC.

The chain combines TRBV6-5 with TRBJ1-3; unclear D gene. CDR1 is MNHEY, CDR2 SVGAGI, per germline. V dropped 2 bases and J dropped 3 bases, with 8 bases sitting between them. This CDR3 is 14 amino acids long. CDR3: CASSYARVGNTIYF. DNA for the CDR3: TGTGCCAGCAGTTACGCCCGGGTTGGAAACACCATATATTTT.

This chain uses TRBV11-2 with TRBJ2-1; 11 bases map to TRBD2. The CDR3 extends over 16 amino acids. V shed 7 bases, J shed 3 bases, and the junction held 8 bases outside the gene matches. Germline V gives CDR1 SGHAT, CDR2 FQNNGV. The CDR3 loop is CASNIAGGSIYNEQFF. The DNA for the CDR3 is TGTGCCAGCAATATAGCGGGAGGGTCCATCTACAATGAGCAGTTCTTC.

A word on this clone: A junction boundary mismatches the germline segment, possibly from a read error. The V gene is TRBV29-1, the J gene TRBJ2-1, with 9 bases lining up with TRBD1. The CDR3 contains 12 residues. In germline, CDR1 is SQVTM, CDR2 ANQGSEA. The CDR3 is CSVEGTGHEQFF. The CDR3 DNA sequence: TGCAGCGTCGAAGGGACAGGGCATGAGCAGTTCTTC.

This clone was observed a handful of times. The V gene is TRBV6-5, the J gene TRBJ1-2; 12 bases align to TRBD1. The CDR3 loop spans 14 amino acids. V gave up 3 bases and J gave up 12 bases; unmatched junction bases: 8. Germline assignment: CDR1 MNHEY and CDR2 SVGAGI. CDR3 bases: TGTGCCAGCAGTTATCAGGCCGGGACAGGGGGCCACACCTTC. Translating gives CASSYQAGTGGHTF.

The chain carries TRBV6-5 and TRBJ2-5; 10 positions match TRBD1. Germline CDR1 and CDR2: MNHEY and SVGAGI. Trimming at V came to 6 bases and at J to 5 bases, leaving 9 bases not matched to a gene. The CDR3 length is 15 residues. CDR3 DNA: TGTGCCAGCAGCTTTTACGTGGGACAGGGGGAGACCCAGTACTTC. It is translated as CASSFYVGQGETQYF.

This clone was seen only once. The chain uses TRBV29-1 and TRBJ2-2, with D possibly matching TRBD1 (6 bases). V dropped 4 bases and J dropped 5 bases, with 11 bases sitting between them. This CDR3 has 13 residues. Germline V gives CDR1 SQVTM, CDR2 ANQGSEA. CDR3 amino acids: CSVGTGRTGELFF. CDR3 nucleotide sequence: TGCAGCGTTGGTACAGGGCGGACCGGGGAGCTGTTTTTT.

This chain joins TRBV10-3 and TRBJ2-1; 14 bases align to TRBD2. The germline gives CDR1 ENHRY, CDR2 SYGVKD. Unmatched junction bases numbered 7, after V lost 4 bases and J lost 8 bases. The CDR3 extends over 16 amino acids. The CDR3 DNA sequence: TGTGCCATCAGTGCATCCGGGACTAGCGGGAGCTATGAGCAGTTCTTC. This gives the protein CAISASGTSGSYEQFF.

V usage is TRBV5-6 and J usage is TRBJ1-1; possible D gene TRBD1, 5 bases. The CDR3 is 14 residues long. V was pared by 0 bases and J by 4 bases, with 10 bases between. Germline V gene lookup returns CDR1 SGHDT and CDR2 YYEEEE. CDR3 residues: CASSLVGTGTEAFF. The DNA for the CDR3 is TGTGCCAGCAGCTTGGTAGGGACTGGCACTGAAGCTTTCTTT.

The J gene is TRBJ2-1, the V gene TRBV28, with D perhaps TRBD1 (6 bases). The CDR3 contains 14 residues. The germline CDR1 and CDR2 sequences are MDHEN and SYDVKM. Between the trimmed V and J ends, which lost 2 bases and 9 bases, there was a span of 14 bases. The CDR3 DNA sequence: TGTGCCAGCAGTTTAGTACAGGGTCATGTTGAGCAGTTCTTC. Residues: CASSLVQGHVEQFF.

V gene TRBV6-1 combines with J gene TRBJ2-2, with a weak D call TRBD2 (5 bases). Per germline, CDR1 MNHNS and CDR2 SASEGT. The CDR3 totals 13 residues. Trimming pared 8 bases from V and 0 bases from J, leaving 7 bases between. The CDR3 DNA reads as TGTGCCAGCCGGGAATCGAACACCGGGGAGCTGTTTTTT. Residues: CASRESNTGELFF.

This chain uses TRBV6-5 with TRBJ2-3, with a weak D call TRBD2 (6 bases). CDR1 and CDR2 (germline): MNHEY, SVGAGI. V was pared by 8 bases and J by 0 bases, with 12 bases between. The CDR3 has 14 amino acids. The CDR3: CASFAGTSTDTQYF. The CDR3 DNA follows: TGTGCCAGCTTCGCGGGAACTAGCACAGATACGCAGTATTTT.